The clone carrying this T cell receptor beta chain has a handful of counts. This cohort consisted of healthy bone marrow donors. This sample was included in a study of cytomegalovirus exposure and HLA in healthy donors. 60 Vbeta and 13 Jbeta primers were used in PCR. Generated by immunoSEQ multiplex PCR, the TCRdb table keeps only in-frame clones and is missing some. The sample has around 130,000 clones; under 90% are singletons. The receptor was derived from a woman in her thirties or forties in good health and CMV-seronegative. Sequences were obtained from PBMCs.

CDR3 residues: CASSPGATNEKLFF. Written as DNA, the CDR3 is TGTGCCAGCAGCCCCGGGGCAACTAATGAAAAACTGTTTTTT. The chain carries TRBV7-9 and TRBJ1-4; D is unresolved. Trimming stripped 5 bases from V and 0 bases from J, with 7 bases between. Germline V CDR1 and CDR2: SEHNR, FQNEAQ (reference sequence). This CDR3 has 14 amino acids.